The 10 T cell receptor beta chains presented below share a single source sample, sequenced in a study of blood T cell repertoires in COVID-19. TCRdb's copy holds only in-frame clones and misses some; the assay was immunoSEQ multiplex PCR. The table records fewer than 110,000 clones, 85% to 95% of them present only once. The sample comprised peripheral blood. The source of these receptors is a man aged 50 to 59 with active COVID-19.

The chain has TRBV2 and TRBJ1-5; 8 bases are a match to TRBD1. Unmatched junction bases numbered 8, after V lost 0 bases and J lost 7 bases. The CDR3 runs to 16 residues. Germline V gene data show CDR1 as SNHLY and CDR2 as FYNNEI. CDR3 protein: CASSEASGQGQQPQHF. The DNA for the CDR3 is TGTGCCAGCAGTGAAGCTTCCGGACAGGGCCAGCAGCCCCAGCATTTT.

The genes are TRBV19 and TRBJ1-2, with a weak D call TRBD1 (6 bases). CDR1 and CDR2 (germline): LNHDA, SQIVND (reference sequence). This CDR3 region has 15 residues. V was pared by 4 bases and J by 0 bases, with 12 bases between. CDR3 amino acids: CASSSFRGTNYGYTF. The CDR3 DNA sequence: TGTGCCAGTAGTAGCTTCAGGGGTACTAACTATGGCTACACCTTC.

The rearrangement uses TRBV29-1 and TRBJ1-1; the D is unclear. The CDR3 consists of 11 residues. The V end lost 2 bases, the J end lost 9 bases, and 10 bases lay between the germline ends. CDR1 is SQVTM, CDR2 ANQGSEA, per germline. The CDR3 bases are TGCAGCGTTGAATTGGGCGGGAAAGCTTTCTTT. This encodes CSVELGGKAFF.

The V and J genes are TRBV5-1 and TRBJ2-7, with TRBD2 as a possible D gene (5 bases). Trimming took 2 bases from V and 2 from J, leaving 17 bases between them. CDR1 is SGHRS and CDR2 is YFSETQ in the germline V gene. The CDR3 is 16 residues long. The CDR3 spells CASSFDPGGNTYEQYF. In nucleotides, the CDR3 is TGCGCCAGCAGCTTTGACCCCGGAGGTAACACCTACGAGCAGTACTTC. The full variable domain, with the rest looked up from reference TRBV5-1 and TRBJ2-7, is KAGVTQTPRYLIKTRGQQVTLSCSPISGHRSVSWYQQTPGQGLQFLFEYFSETQRNKGNFPGRFSGRQFSNSRSEMNVSTLELGDSALYLCASSFDPGGNTYEQYFGPGTRLTVT.

V gene TRBV19 combines with J gene TRBJ2-7, with D possibly TRBD1 on 6 matching bases. The length of the CDR3 is 11 residues. Per the germline V gene, CDR1 is LNHDA and CDR2 is SQIVND (reference sequence). V was pared by 4 bases and J by 6 bases, with 7 bases between. The CDR3 spells CASSTTGEQYF. For the CDR3, the DNA is TGTGCCAGTAGTACGACAGGCGAGCAGTACTTC.

The CDR3 DNA reads TGTGCCAGCAGGCGGGCCCTGAGGACTGAAGCTTTCTTT. It is translated as CASRRALRTEAFF. The chain links TRBV5-6 to TRBJ1-1; D remains ambiguous. Germline V gene lookup returns CDR1 SGHDT and CDR2 YYEEEE. V was clipped by 5 bases and J by 5 bases, with 13 bases between them. The CDR3 totals 13 residues.

V and J are TRBV7-2 and TRBJ1-2, with 9 nucleotides matching TRBD1. The CDR3 has 16 amino acids. Germline V gene lookup returns CDR1 SGHTA and CDR2 FQGNSA. V gave up 0 bases and J gave up 3 bases; unmatched junction bases: 5. This CDR3 reads CASSLAQDRGYYGYTF. The DNA for the CDR3 is TGTGCCAGCAGCTTAGCGCAAGACAGGGGGTACTATGGCTACACCTTC.

This rearrangement joins TRBV24-1 to TRBJ2-5; D perhaps matches TRBD1 (5 bases). The CDR3 spans 13 residues. V was clipped by 4 bases and J by 4 bases, with 9 bases between them. The germline CDR1 and CDR2 sequences are KGHDR and SFDVKD. This chain's CDR3 is CATSESRGETQYF. In DNA form, the CDR3 reads TGTGCCACCAGTGAGTCTAGGGGAGAGACCCAGTACTTC.

This clone has a handful of counts. This chain links TRBV15 with TRBJ1-6, with a possible D match to TRBD1 (6 bases). Trimming took 6 bases from V and 8 from J, leaving 8 bases between them. Germline-derived CDR1 and CDR2 are LNHNV and YYDKDF (reference sequence). There are 12 residues in the CDR3. The CDR3 DNA is TGTGCCACCAGAGGGGGAGATTCACCCCTCCACTTT. It translates to CATRGGDSPLHF.

V usage is TRBV15 and J usage is TRBJ2-7; possibly TRBD1 for D (7 bases). Trimming shortened V by 1 base and J by 0 bases, and 10 bases separated the two germline ends. CDR1 is LNHNV and CDR2 is YYDKDF in the germline V gene (reference sequence). The CDR3 length is 15 residues. The CDR3 region has the DNA TGTGCCACCAGCAGAGGGGGGGACAGCTCCTACGAGCAGTACTTC. Amino acids: CATSRGGDSSYEQYF.